The 27 T cell receptor beta chains presented below share a single source sample, sequenced in a study of blood T cells in healthy people across ages. Next came a second PCR, run for about 7 to 12 cycles, which used a sample-barcoded 5' primer along with a J-beta primer mix. One entry per CDR3 protein, called by TCRdb with MiXCR from the 5' RACE reads. The sample consists of 1 million or so distinct CDR3 sequences, 20% to 25% of them appearing once. A further study also used this sample, focusing on T cells of mothers and their children.

The specimen was blood. Source of these receptors: a girl aged 2-10 years in good health.

This clonotype occurred a few times. The chain combines TRBV7-9 with TRBJ1-1, with D uncertain. The CDR3 is 14 residues long. V dropped 2 bases and J dropped 0 bases, with 7 bases sitting between them. From germline, CDR1 is SEHNR and CDR2 FQNEAQ (reference sequence). CDR3 sequence (DNA): TGTGCCAGCAGCTTACCAGGAATGAACACTGAAGCTTTCTTT. It encodes CASSLPGMNTEAFF.

This clonotype occurred a few times. The chain uses TRBV11-2 and TRBJ1-4, with a weak D call TRBD1 (5 bases). CDR3 length equals 16 residues. Trimming stripped 0 bases from V and 9 bases from J, with 17 bases between. CDR1 SGHAT and CDR2 FQNNGV come from the germline V gene. The CDR3 bases are TGTGCCAGCAGCTTAGATCTCGGGGGAACCGGAAAAAAACTGTTTTTT. Its translation is CASSLDLGGTGKKLFF.

V and J are TRBV4-1 and TRBJ1-4; D is unresolved. The ends were cut back, 6 bases at V and 8 bases at J, with 13 bases in the middle. This CDR3 is built from 13 residues. Germline-derived CDR1 and CDR2 are MGHRA and YSYEKL. The CDR3 DNA reads as TGCGCCAGCAGTTCTGTTGTAAGAGAAAAACTGTTTTTT. This encodes CASSSVVREKLFF.

A note on this clonotype: An end of the junction does not agree with germline; a read error may underlie this. The rearrangement links TRBV14 to TRBJ2-4; 7 bases match TRBD1. In germline, CDR1 is SGHDN, CDR2 FVKESK. The CDR3 has 13 amino acids. The CDR3 sequence: CANSQGAADRVYF. In DNA form, the CDR3 reads TGTGCCAACAGCCAAGGCGCAGCCGACAGGGTGTACTTC.

This clonotype was counted only a few times. The J gene is TRBJ2-1, the V gene TRBV4-2; no definite D call. In germline, CDR1 is LGHNA, CDR2 YNFKEQ. The CDR3 runs 11 residues. V lost 5 bases and J 10 bases, leaving 9 bases between the germline ends. CDR3 DNA: TGTGCCAGCAGCAGGGAAGGCGAGCAGTTCTTC. Encoded protein: CASSREGEQFF.

In this sample, this clonotype turned up a few times. The chain uses TRBV15 and TRBJ1-3; D remains ambiguous. Trimming cost V 1 base and J 4 bases, with 8 bases left between them. The length of the CDR3 is 14 residues. Germline-derived CDR1 and CDR2 are LNHNV and YYDKDF (reference sequence). CDR3 region: CATSRGIAGNTIYF. The CDR3 DNA reads TGTGCCACCAGCAGAGGAATTGCCGGAAACACCATATATTTT.

This clonotype was seen a handful of times. The chain employs TRBV4-3 and TRBJ1-6; TRBD1 might be the D (6 bases). V lost 4 bases, J lost 8 bases, and 18 bases lay in between. The CDR3 loop spans 16 amino acids. Germline CDR1 LGHNA, CDR2 YSLEER. The DNA for the CDR3 is TGCGCCAGCAGCCGGGCGGGGGCAGGGATCTATTCACCCCTCCACTTT. Encoded protein: CASSRAGAGIYSPLHF.

This clonotype came up many times. The V and J genes are TRBV11-1 and TRBJ2-3, with 7 bases fitting TRBD2. The CDR3 runs to 11 residues. Germline trimming cut 8 bases from V and 8 bases from J; bases unmatched to any gene: 4. Germline CDR1 reads SGHAT; CDR2 reads FQDESV (reference sequence). For the CDR3, the DNA is TGTGCCAGCTCGGGAGGAGGTACGCAGTATTTT. Translation: CASSGGGTQYF.

This clonotype has a handful of counts. J is TRBJ2-3 and V is TRBV5-1, with 10 bases that match TRBD2. V shed 4 bases and J 6 bases; nucleotides not matched to a gene: 8. Germline V gives CDR1 SGHRS, CDR2 YFSETQ. There are 15 residues in the CDR3. This CDR3 reads CASSGNLAGVDTQYF. The CDR3 DNA sequence: TGCGCCAGCAGCGGAAATCTAGCGGGAGTGGATACGCAGTATTTT.

This clonotype was counted a few times. The chain recombines TRBV27 with TRBJ2-2, with D unclear. The CDR3 is 13 residues long. Germline CDR1 reads MNHEY; CDR2 reads SMNVEV (reference sequence). V lost 4 bases and J lost 6, with 9 bases in between. The CDR3, as DNA: TGTGCCAGCAGTTCAAACAGCGCCGGGGAGCTGTTTTTT. Its translation is CASSSNSAGELFF.

There are a few counts of this clonotype. The V gene is TRBV28, the J gene TRBJ1-5, with D maybe TRBD1 (6 bases). The germline CDR1 and CDR2 sequences are MDHEN and SYDVKM. The CDR3 is 14 amino acids. V shed 2 bases and J shed 6 bases, with 11 bases lying between them. CDR3 in amino acids: CASSLRGAGQPQHF. For the CDR3, the DNA is TGTGCCAGCAGTTTAAGGGGGGCGGGTCAGCCCCAGCATTTT.

This clonotype was found a few times. The V gene is TRBV12-3 or TRBV12-4, the J gene TRBJ1-3, with a weak D call TRBD1 (5 bases). This CDR3 is built from 16 residues. V lost 4 bases, J lost 7 bases, and 20 bases lay in between. The CDR3 region has the DNA TGTGCCAGCAGTTCTGCCGAGGCCCGGGACCAGAACACCATATATTTT. It specifies CASSSAEARDQNTIYF.

This clonotype appeared many times. V and J are TRBV1 and TRBJ1-5; the table's D call, TRBD1, has no DNA check behind it. TRBV1 is given as a pseudogene. CDR3 length: 16 residues. The CDR3 loop is CTSSQVPGQGDQPQHF. As DNA, the CDR3 is TGCACCAGCAGCCAAGTCCCGGGACAGGGGGATCAGCCCCAGCATTTT.

The chain is built from TRBV20-1 and TRBJ1-4; TRBD1 agrees at 8 bases. Germline assignment: CDR1 DFQATT and CDR2 SNEGSKA (reference sequence). CDR3 size: 17 residues. Trimming removed 3 bases from V and 2 bases from J; junction bases left unmatched: 11. CDR3 residues: CSASRAGGMLTNEKLFF. CDR3 in DNA: TGCAGTGCTAGCCGGGCAGGGGGCATGTTGACTAATGAAAAACTGTTTTTT.

The chain couples TRBV6-5 to TRBJ2-7; D possibly matches TRBD1 or TRBD2 (5 bases each). This CDR3 has 17 amino acids. The germline V and J ends were trimmed by 0 bases and 1 base, with 16 bases remaining between them. The germline gives CDR1 MNHEY, CDR2 SVGAGI. The CDR3 coding sequence is TGTGCCAGCAGTTACTCCCGGGGCTCCCCTCATTCCTACGAGCAGTACTTC. Translated: CASSYSRGSPHSYEQYF.

This clonotype appeared many times. The chain recombines TRBV4-2 with TRBJ2-7; D unresolved. The CDR3 contains 16 residues. Trimming left V 2 bases short and J 0 bases short, with 14 bases between. CDR1 and CDR2 from the germline V gene are LGHNA and YNFKEQ. CDR3 region: CASSQPKSKPSYEQYF. Here the CDR3 DNA reads TGTGCCAGCAGCCAACCCAAGTCAAAACCCTCCTACGAGCAGTACTTC.

The genes are TRBV24-1 and TRBJ2-5, with 9 bases that match TRBD1. The end of the DNA aligns better with TRBJ2-7, so the J call may be wrong. Germline assignment: CDR1 KGHDR and CDR2 SFDVKD. This CDR3 comprises 17 residues. In DNA form, the CDR3 reads TGTGCCACCAGTGATTCCTCTACCGGGACAGGGCTTTACGAGCAGTACTTC. Protein product: CATSDSSTGTGLYEQYF.

The V gene is TRBV20-1, the J gene TRBJ1-2; D gene ambiguous. V lost 3 bases and J 2 bases, leaving 13 bases between the germline ends. The length of the CDR3 is 14 residues. Germline CDR1 is DFQATT and CDR2 is SNEGSKA (reference sequence). Written as DNA, the CDR3 is TGCAGTGCTAGCCTACAAACCATCAACTATGGCTACACCTTC. Translated: CSASLQTINYGYTF.

In its sample, this clonotype was seen a few times. The chain couples TRBV20-1 to TRBJ2-5; 7 nucleotides align to TRBD2. The last part of the DNA fits TRBJ2-7 better; the J call may be wrong. The germline V gene encodes CDR1 DFQATT and CDR2 SNEGSKA (reference sequence). The CDR3 consists of 17 residues. The CDR3 DNA is TGCAGTGCTAGAAGTAGCGGGCAATCGAGAGGCTACTACGAGCAGTACTTC. Translating it yields CSARSSGQSRGYYEQYF.

This clonotype appeared a single time. V usage is TRBV29-1 and J usage is TRBJ2-1; 8 positions agree with TRBD2. The J call may be incorrect, as the DNA end agrees better with TRBJ2-7. The CDR3 is 13 amino acids. Germline CDR1 SQVTM, CDR2 ANQGSEA. CDR3 nucleotides: TGCAGCGGCCGGAACACTAGCGGTTACGAGCAGTACTTC. Its protein product is CSGRNTSGYEQYF.

The V gene is TRBV4-2, the J gene TRBJ2-1, with TRBD1 matching 10 bases. From germline, CDR1 is LGHNA and CDR2 YNFKEQ. The trim removed 4 bases at V and 6 bases at J, leaving 6 bases unmatched. The CDR3 spans 15 residues. In nucleotides, the CDR3 is TGTGCCAGCAGCCCAAGACAGGGGGCGCGCAATGAGCAGTTCTTC. Residues: CASSPRQGARNEQFF.

The chain is built from TRBV12-3 or TRBV12-4 and TRBJ2-5; 15 bases line up with TRBD2. This CDR3 is built from 16 residues. V trimming: 8 bases; J trimming: 4 bases; junction bases outside the gene matches: 8. Here the CDR3 DNA reads TGTGCCAGCGGTCCTCGGACTAGCGGGGGGGGAGAGACCCAGTACTTC. Residues: CASGPRTSGGGETQYF.

The chain is built from TRBV12-3 or TRBV12-4 and TRBJ1-3; tentatively, D is TRBD1 (6 bases). The CDR3 is 16 residues long. V lost 3 bases and J lost 4, with 16 bases in between. The CDR3 spells CASSLTKQGSGNTIYF. The CDR3 DNA follows: TGTGCCAGCAGTTTGACCAAACAGGGATCAGGAAACACCATATATTTT.

This clonotype was recorded a few times. The chain has TRBV3-1 and TRBJ1-3; the D is unclear. This CDR3 spans 19 amino acids. Trimming pared 0 bases from V and 4 bases from J, leaving 22 bases between. Germline V gene lookup returns CDR1 LGHDT and CDR2 YNNKEL (reference sequence). In DNA, the CDR3 is TGTGCCAGCAGCCAAGATCTTGGTCCCACGACTGCTCTCGGAAACACCATATATTTT. It is translated as CASSQDLGPTTALGNTIYF.

The rearrangement uses TRBV3-1 and TRBJ2-4, with a possible D match to TRBD2 (7 bases). V lost 0 bases, J lost 6 bases, and 18 bases lay in between. The germline CDR1 and CDR2 sequences are LGHDT and YNNKEL (reference sequence). The CDR3 loop spans 17 amino acids. DNA for the CDR3: TGTGCCAGCAGCCAAGATCGGATCGGGGGGCTGGGAAACATTCAGTACTTC. Protein sequence: CASSQDRIGGLGNIQYF.

V is TRBV10-2 and J is TRBJ2-7, with D unresolved. CDR1 is WSHSY and CDR2 is SAAADI in the germline V gene. V was shortened by 0 bases and J by 0 bases, with 9 bases between the two germline ends. This CDR3 has 15 residues. This CDR3 is CASSESYSPSYEQYF. The CDR3 DNA reads TGCGCCAGCAGTGAGTCGTACTCTCCCTCCTACGAGCAGTACTTC.

The rearrangement links TRBV29-1 to TRBJ2-5; D is possibly TRBD2 (5 bases). V lost 1 base to trimming and J lost 5 bases, with 17 bases between them. The CDR3 has 15 residues. Germline CDR1 is SQVTM and CDR2 is ANQGSEA. As DNA, the CDR3 is TGCAGCGTTGAAGTGGCAATCGGGAATATGGAGACCCAGTACTTC. Translation: CSVEVAIGNMETQYF.